A single sample gave rise to the 21 T cell receptor beta chains below, sequenced in a study of T cells after yellow fever vaccination. One entry per CDR3 protein, called by TCRdb with MiXCR from the 5' RACE reads. The table shows some 97,000 distinct CDR3 sequences, with under 6.5% occurring only once. The sample in question was CD8+ T cells sorted from PBMCs, obtained 10 days after the yellow fever booster vaccination. The origin of the receptors is a man between 18 and 29 years old who received the YFV17D yellow fever vaccine.

This clonotype has just a few counts. J is TRBJ1-1 and V is TRBV27, with a tentative D call TRBD1 (5 bases). Germline CDR1 MNHEY, CDR2 SMNVEV (reference sequence). The CDR3 spans 14 residues. V dropped 3 bases and J dropped 0 bases, with 8 bases sitting between them. The CDR3 here is CASSLGELNTEAFF. The CDR3 coding sequence is TGTGCCAGCAGTTTGGGGGAACTGAACACTGAAGCTTTCTTT.

The V and J genes are TRBV12-3 or TRBV12-4 and TRBJ2-7; D gene unclear. The CDR3 consists of 13 residues. V lost 5 bases to trimming and J lost 2 bases, with 10 bases between them. The DNA for the CDR3 is TGTGCCAGCAGTAACGGGCCTGCCTACGAGCAGTACTTC. Its protein product is CASSNGPAYEQYF.

This clonotype was seen only a few times. The J gene is TRBJ2-5, the V gene TRBV9; TRBD1 is a possible D gene (6 bases). This CDR3 is 15 amino acids long. CDR1 and CDR2 from the germline V gene are SGDLS and YYNGEE. Trimming cost V 4 bases and J 1 base, with 14 bases left between them. CDR3 bases: TGTGCCAGCAGCCCGTGGGGGCGGTCCCAAGAGACCCAGTACTTC. This translates into CASSPWGRSQETQYF.

The rearrangement uses TRBV12-3 or TRBV12-4 and TRBJ2-3; D might be TRBD1 (6 bases). The CDR3 has 16 residues. Between the trimmed V and J ends, which lost 6 bases and 0 bases, there was a span of 16 bases. For the CDR3, the DNA is TGTGCCAGCAGCCCTCAGGGGATACTCAGCACAGATACGCAGTATTTT. Translated: CASSPQGILSTDTQYF.

This clonotype was seen a few times. This chain connects TRBV21-1 to TRBJ2-1. TRBV21-1 is a pseudogene. The CDR3 has 16 amino acids. The CDR3 sequence: CASSKRVHSSYNEQFF. Here the CDR3 DNA reads TGTGCCAGCAGCAAAAGGGTACATAGCTCCTACAATGAGCAGTTCTTC.

V gene TRBV6-2 or TRBV6-3 combines with J gene TRBJ2-7; 10 nucleotides align to TRBD1. This CDR3 spans 15 amino acids. CDR1 is MNHEY and CDR2 is SVGEGT in the germline V gene. V lost 4 bases and J lost 4; bases outside the gene matches: 7. CDR3 DNA: TGTGCCAGCAGTTCCCCTTGGACAGGGGGTTACGAGCAGTACGTC. This sequence encodes CASSSPWTGGYEQYV.

The chain joins TRBV14 to TRBJ1-6; 9 positions agree with TRBD1. Trimming cost V 4 bases and J 4 bases; bases outside gene matches: 5. CDR3 length equals 16 residues. CDR1 SGHDN and CDR2 FVKESK come from the germline V gene. CDR3 in DNA: TGTGCCAGCAGCCGACTTGGGACAGGGTATAATTCACCCCTCCACTTT. Translation gives CASSRLGTGYNSPLHF.

As regards this clonotype: The junction departs from the called germline gene at one end, perhaps through a read error. The rearrangement links TRBV4-3 to TRBJ1-5, with 7 bases aligning to TRBD1. This CDR3 comprises 15 residues. Germline values: CDR1 LGHNA, CDR2 YSLEER. Here the CDR3 DNA reads TGCGCCAGCAGCCAAGACGGACAGGTTGGCCAGCCCCAGCATTTC. This gives the protein CASSQDGQVGQPQHF.

This clonotype has a count of ten or more. The chain couples TRBV7-9 to TRBJ2-7, with 9 bases lining up with TRBD2. The CDR3 length is 13 residues. After removal of 5 bases from V and 4 bases from J, the junction contained 3 bases not matched to a gene. Germline V gene data show CDR1 as SEHNR and CDR2 as FQNEAQ (reference sequence). The CDR3 DNA follows: TGTGCCAGCAGCGGGACTAGCCGATACGAGCAGTACTTC. It is translated as CASSGTSRYEQYF.

This clonotype was observed a few times. This chain links TRBV20-1 with TRBJ1-2; 11 bases agree with TRBD1. The germline V gene encodes CDR1 DFQATT and CDR2 SNEGSKA (reference sequence). With 0 bases clipped from V and 6 bases from J, the junction kept 6 bases outside the gene matches. The CDR3 covers 15 residues. DNA of the CDR3: TGCAGTGCTAGAGATGGGGACAGGGGGACCGATGGCTACACCTTC. Translation gives CSARDGDRGTDGYTF.

The genes are TRBV12-3 or TRBV12-4 and TRBJ2-1; either TRBD1 or TRBD2 may supply D (6 bases each). CDR3 length: 14 amino acids. V dropped 2 bases and J dropped 4 bases, with 9 bases sitting between them. For the CDR3, the DNA is TGTGCCAGCAGTTTATCGGGGGCTTACAATGAGCAGTTCTTC. Translation gives CASSLSGAYNEQFF.

This clonotype has only a few counts. The rearrangement links TRBV7-8 to TRBJ2-2; 14 nucleotides agree with TRBD2. Trimming removed 5 bases from V and 4 bases from J; junction bases left unmatched: 9. CDR1 and CDR2 (germline): SGHVS, FQNEAQ. The CDR3 has 18 residues. This CDR3 reads CASSMTSGGASVTGELFF. In nucleotides, the CDR3 is TGTGCCAGCAGCATGACTAGCGGGGGGGCCTCGGTCACCGGGGAGCTGTTTTTT.

The chain carries TRBV4-1 and TRBJ2-2, with D unresolved. This CDR3 contains 12 residues. V lost 0 bases and J 4 bases, leaving 0 bases between the germline ends. Germline CDR1 and CDR2: MGHRA and YSYEKL. Here the CDR3 reads CASSQDTGELFF. The CDR3, as DNA: TGCGCCAGCAGCCAAGACACCGGGGAGCTGTTTTTT.

This clonotype was seen many times. The rearrangement uses TRBV6-6 and TRBJ2-3; the match to TRBD2 covers 10 bases. CDR3 length: 14 amino acids. Germline CDR1 MNHNY, CDR2 SVGAGI (reference sequence). Unmatched junction bases numbered 6, after V lost 8 bases and J lost 4 bases. The CDR3 nucleotides read TGTGCCAGCTGGGGAGCGGGGGGGCCAGATACGCAGTATTTT. Translated: CASWGAGGPDTQYF.

DNA of the CDR3: TGTGCCAGCAGCTTATTTAGCGGGGCTCCCTACAATGAGCAGTTCTTC. It is translated as CASSLFSGAPYNEQFF. This chain connects TRBV7-8 to TRBJ2-1; 8 bases are a match to TRBD2. CDR1 is SGHVS, CDR2 FQNEAQ, per germline. The V and J ends lost 2 bases and 2 bases, in that order; junction bases with no gene match: 5. The CDR3 length is 16 residues.

As regards this clonotype: One junction end does not reproduce the germline sequence, and a read error may be involved. The rearrangement joins TRBV28 to TRBJ2-5; D may match TRBD1 or TRBD2 (5 bases each). Germline V gives CDR1 MDHEN, CDR2 SYDVKM. CDR3 size: 14 residues. CDR3 sequence (DNA): TGTGCCAGCTGTTTGTTTGGGGCGGGAGAGACCCAGTACTTC. Translating it yields CASCLFGAGETQYF.

This clonotype has more than one count but fewer than ten. V is TRBV6-1 and J is TRBJ1-1; D unclear. This CDR3 is 15 amino acids long. Trimming pared 4 bases from V and 1 base from J, leaving 13 bases between. Germline lookup yields CDR1 MNHNS and CDR2 SASEGT. The CDR3 DNA follows: TGTGCCAGCAGTGTCGGACCGTGGGAGAACACTGAAGCTTTCTTT. Its translation is CASSVGPWENTEAFF.

This clonotype was seen many times. The rearrangement joins TRBV2 to TRBJ1-4, with D hard to call. This CDR3 contains 12 residues. Per germline, CDR1 SNHLY and CDR2 FYNNEI. V dropped 4 bases and J dropped 3 bases, with 3 bases sitting between them. CDR3 amino acids: CASSGANEKLFF. Here the CDR3 DNA reads TGTGCCAGCAGTGGTGCTAATGAAAAACTGTTTTTT.

This clonotype has ten or more counts. This chain uses TRBV7-9 with TRBJ2-1; unclear D gene. CDR1 and CDR2 from the germline V gene are SEHNR and FQNEAQ (reference sequence). CDR3 size: 12 residues. The V gene lost 4 bases and the J gene lost 8 bases, with 9 bases spanning the gap. CDR3 in amino acids: CASSSGTYEQFF. The CDR3, as DNA: TGTGCCAGCAGCTCCGGAACCTATGAGCAGTTCTTC.

This clonotype has more than one count but fewer than ten. V is TRBV5-1 and J is TRBJ2-7, with TRBD1 identical over 7 bases. Germline values: CDR1 SGHRS, CDR2 YFSETQ. CDR3 length: 16 residues. V dropped 4 bases and J dropped 1; count of bases not matched to a gene: 11. CDR3 in DNA: TGCGCCAGCAGCCGTTCGGTCCGGGACAGTTCCTACGAGCAGTACTTC. It encodes CASSRSVRDSSYEQYF.

This clonotype has just a few counts. The chain combines TRBV12-3 or TRBV12-4 with TRBJ2-7; D ambiguous. Between the trimmed V and J ends, which lost 2 bases and 7 bases, there was a span of 12 bases. The CDR3 is 13 residues long. The CDR3 reads CASSLPLDSEQYF. In nucleotides, the CDR3 is TGTGCCAGCAGTTTACCCCTCGACTCGGAGCAGTACTTC.